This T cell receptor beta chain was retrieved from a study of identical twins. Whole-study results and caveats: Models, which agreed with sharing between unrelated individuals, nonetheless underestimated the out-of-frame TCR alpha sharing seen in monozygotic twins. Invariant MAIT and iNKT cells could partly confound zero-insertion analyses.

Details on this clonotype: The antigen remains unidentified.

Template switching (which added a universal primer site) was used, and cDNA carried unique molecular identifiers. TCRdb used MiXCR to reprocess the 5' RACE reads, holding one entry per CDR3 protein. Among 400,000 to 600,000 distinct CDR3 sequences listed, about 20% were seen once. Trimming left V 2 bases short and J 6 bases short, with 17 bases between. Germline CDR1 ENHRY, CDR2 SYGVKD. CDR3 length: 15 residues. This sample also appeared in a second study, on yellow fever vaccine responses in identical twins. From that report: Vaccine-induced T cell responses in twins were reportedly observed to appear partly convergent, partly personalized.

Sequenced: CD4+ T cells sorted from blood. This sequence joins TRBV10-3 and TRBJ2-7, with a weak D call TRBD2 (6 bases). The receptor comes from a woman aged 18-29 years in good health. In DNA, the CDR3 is TGTGCCATCAGTGAGGAGACCCTAGCGACCCGCGAGCAGTACTTC. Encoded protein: CAISEETLATREQYF.